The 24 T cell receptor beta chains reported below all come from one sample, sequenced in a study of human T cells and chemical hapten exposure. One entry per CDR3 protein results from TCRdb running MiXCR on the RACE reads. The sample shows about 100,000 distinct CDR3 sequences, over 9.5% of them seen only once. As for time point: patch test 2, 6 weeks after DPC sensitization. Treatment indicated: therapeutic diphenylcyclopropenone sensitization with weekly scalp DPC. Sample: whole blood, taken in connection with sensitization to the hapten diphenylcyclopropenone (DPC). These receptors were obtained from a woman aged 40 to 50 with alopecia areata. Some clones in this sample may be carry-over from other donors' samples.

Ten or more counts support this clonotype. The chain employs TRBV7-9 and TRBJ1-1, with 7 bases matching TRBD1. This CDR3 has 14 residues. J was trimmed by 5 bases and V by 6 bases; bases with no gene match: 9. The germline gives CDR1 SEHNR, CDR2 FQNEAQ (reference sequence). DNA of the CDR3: TGTGCCAGCAGACGACAGGGCGGTTCTACTGAAGCTTTCTTT. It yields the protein CASRRQGGSTEAFF. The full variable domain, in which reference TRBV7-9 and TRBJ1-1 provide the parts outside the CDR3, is DTGVSQNPRHKITKRGQNVTFRCDPISEHNRLYWYRQTLGQGPEFLTYFQNEAQLEKSRLLSDRFSAERPKGSFSTLEIQRTEQGDSAMYLCASRRQGGSTEAFFGQGTRLTVV.

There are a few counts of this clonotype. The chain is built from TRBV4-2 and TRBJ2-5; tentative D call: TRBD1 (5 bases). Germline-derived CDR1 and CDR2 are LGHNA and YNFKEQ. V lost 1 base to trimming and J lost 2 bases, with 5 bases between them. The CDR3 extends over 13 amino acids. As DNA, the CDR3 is TGTGCCAGCAGCCAAGGACAGCAAGAGACCCAGTACTTC. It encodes CASSQGQQETQYF.

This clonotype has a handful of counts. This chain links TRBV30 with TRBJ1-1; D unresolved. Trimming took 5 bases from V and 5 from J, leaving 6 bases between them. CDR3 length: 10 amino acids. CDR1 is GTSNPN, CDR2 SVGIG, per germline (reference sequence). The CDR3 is CAWALTEAFF. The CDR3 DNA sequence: TGTGCCTGGGCGCTAACTGAAGCTTTCTTT.

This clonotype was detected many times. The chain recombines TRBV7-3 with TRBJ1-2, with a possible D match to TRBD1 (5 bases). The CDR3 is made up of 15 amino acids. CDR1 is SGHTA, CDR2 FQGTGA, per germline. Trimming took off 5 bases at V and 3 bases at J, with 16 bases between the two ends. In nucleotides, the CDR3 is TGTGCCAGCAGCCCCCGGGGGGGGTGGGACTATGGCTACACCTTC. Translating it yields CASSPRGGWDYGYTF.

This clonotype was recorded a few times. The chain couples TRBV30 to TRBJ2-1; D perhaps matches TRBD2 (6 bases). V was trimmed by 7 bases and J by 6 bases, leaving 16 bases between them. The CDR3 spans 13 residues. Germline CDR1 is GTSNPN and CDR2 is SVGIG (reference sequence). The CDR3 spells CALTGDRGNEQFF. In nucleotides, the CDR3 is TGTGCCTTGACGGGGGATAGGGGCAATGAGCAGTTCTTC. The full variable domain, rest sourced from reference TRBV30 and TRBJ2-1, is SQTIHQWPATLVQPVGSPLSLECTVEGTSNPNLYWYRQAAGRGLQLLFYSVGIGQISSEVPQNLSASRPQDRQFILSSKKLLLSDSGFYLCALTGDRGNEQFFGPGTRLTVL.

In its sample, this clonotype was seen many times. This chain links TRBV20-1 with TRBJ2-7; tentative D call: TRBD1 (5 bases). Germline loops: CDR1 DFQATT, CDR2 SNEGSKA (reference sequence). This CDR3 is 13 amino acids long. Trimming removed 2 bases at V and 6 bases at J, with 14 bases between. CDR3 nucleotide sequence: TGCAGTGCTAGAATAGGCAGGGTCTCCGAGCAGTACTTC. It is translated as CSARIGRVSEQYF.

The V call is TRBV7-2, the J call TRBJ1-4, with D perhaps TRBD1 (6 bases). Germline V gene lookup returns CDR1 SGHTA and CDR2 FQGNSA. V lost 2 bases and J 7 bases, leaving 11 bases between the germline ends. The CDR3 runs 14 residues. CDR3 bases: TGTGCCAGCAGCTTATTTACAGGGAGTGAAAAACTGTTTTTT. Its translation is CASSLFTGSEKLFF.

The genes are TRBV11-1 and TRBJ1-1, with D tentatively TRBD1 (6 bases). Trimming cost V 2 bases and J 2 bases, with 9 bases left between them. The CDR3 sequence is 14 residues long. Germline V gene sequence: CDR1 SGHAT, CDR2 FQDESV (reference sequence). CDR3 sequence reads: CASSLQGSNTEAFF. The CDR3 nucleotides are TGTGCCAGCAGCTTACAGGGGTCCAACACTGAAGCTTTCTTT.

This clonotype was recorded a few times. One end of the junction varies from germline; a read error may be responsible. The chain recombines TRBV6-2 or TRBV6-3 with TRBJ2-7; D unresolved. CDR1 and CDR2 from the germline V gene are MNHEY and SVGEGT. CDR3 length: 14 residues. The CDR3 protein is CASSSSANSHEQYF. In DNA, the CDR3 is TGTGCCAGCAGTTCTTCAGCAAACTCCCACGAGCAGTACTTC.

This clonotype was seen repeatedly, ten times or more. Here the CDR3 DNA reads TGTGCCAGCAGCCGCTCAGGGCAGGAGAGTGAAGCTTTCTTT. This gives the protein CASSRSGQESEAFF. V and J are TRBV7-2 and TRBJ1-1, with D perhaps matching TRBD1 (5 bases). This CDR3 has 14 amino acids. Germline CDR1 reads SGHTA; CDR2 reads FQGNSA. Trimming stripped 5 bases from V and 7 bases from J, with 17 bases between.

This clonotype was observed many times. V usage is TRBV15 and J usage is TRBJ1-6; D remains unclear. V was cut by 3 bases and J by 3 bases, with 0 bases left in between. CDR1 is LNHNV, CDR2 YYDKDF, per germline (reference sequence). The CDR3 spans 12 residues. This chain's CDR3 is CATSSYNSPLHF. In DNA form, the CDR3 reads TGTGCCACCAGCAGCTATAATTCACCCCTCCACTTT.

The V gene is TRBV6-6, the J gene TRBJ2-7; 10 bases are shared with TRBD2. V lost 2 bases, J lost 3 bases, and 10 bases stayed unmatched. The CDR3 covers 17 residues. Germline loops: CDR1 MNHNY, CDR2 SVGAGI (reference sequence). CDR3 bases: TGTGCCAGCAGTTACGCCATTAGCGGGGGGATACTCTACGAGCAGTACTTC. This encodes CASSYAISGGILYEQYF.

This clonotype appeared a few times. This chain's CDR3 is CASSPSASGALAGQFF. CDR3 nucleotides: TGTGCCAGCAGTCCATCGGCTAGCGGGGCCCTGGCGGGGCAGTTCTTC. This chain joins TRBV6-5 and TRBJ2-1; 9 bases align to TRBD2. This CDR3 has 16 residues. V trimming: 5 bases; J trimming: 12 bases; junction bases outside the gene matches: 17. From germline, CDR1 is MNHEY and CDR2 SVGAGI.

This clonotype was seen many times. The CDR3 DNA is TGTGCCAGTAGTATTTCACAGGGTGAAGAGACCCAGTACTTC. It encodes CASSISQGEETQYF. The V and J genes are TRBV19 and TRBJ2-5; a weak D match, TRBD1 (6 bases). Germline CDR1 and CDR2: LNHDA and SQIVND (reference sequence). V was cut by 3 bases and J by 3 bases, with 11 bases left in between. The CDR3 has 14 residues.

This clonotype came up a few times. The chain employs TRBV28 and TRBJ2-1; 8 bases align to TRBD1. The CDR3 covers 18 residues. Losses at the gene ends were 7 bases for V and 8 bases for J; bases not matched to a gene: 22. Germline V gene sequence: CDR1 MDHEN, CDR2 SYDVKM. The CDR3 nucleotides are TGTGCCAGCAACAAGAAAGGGGCCTGGGACAGGCCAGGGGATGAGCAGTTCTTC. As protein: CASNKKGAWDRPGDEQFF.

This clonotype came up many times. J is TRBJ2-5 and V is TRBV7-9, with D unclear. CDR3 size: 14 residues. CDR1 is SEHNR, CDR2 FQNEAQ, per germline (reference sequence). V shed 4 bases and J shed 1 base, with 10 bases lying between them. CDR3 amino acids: CASSYLQSQETQYF. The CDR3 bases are TGTGCCAGCAGCTATCTACAATCCCAAGAGACCCAGTACTTC.

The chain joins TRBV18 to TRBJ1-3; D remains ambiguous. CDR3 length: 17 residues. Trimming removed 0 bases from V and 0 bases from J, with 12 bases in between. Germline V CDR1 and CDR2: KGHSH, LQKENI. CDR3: CASSPPGRSASGNTIYF. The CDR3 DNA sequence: TGTGCCAGCTCACCACCGGGCAGGTCAGCCTCTGGAAACACCATATATTTT.

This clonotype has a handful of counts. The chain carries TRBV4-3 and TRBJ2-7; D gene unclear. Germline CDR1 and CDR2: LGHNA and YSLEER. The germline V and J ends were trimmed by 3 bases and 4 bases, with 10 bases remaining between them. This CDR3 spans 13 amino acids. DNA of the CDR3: TGCGCCAGCAGCCAGGAGACACGTTACGAGCAGTACTTC. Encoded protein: CASSQETRYEQYF.

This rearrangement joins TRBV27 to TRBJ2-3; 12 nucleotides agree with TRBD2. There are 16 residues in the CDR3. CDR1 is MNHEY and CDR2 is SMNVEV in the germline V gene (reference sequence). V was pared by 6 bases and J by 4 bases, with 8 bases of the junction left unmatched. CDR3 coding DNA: TGTGCCAGCAGGGGACTAGCGGGTTTGTACTCAGATACGCAGTATTTT. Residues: CASRGLAGLYSDTQYF.

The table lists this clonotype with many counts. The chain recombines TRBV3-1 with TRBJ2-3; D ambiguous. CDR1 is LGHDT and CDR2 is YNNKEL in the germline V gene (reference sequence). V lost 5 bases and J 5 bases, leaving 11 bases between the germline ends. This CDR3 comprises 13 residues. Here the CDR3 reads CASSYRGGDTQYF. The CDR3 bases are TGTGCCAGCAGCTACCGAGGCGGAGATACGCAGTATTTT.

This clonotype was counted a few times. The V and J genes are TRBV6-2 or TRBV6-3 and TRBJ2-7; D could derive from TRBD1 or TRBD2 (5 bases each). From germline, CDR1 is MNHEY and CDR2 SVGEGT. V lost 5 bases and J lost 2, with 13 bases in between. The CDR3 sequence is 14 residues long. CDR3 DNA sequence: TGTGCCAGCAGTGAGCCGGGGCAGGCCTACGAGCAGTACTTC. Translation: CASSEPGQAYEQYF.

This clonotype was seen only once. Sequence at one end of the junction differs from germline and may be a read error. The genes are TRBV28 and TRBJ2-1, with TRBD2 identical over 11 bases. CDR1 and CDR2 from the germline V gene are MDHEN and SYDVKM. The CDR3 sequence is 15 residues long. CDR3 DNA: TGTGGCAGCAGTGAAACTAGCGGGAGATCCGATGAGCAGTTCTTC. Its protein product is CGSSETSGRSDEQFF.

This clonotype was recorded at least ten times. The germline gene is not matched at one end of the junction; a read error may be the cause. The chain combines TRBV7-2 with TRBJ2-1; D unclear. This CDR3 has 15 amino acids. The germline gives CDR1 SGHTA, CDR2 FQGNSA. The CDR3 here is CASTLDTRSYNEQFF. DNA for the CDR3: TGTGCCAGCACCTTAGACACCCGCTCCTACAATGAGCAGTTCTTC.

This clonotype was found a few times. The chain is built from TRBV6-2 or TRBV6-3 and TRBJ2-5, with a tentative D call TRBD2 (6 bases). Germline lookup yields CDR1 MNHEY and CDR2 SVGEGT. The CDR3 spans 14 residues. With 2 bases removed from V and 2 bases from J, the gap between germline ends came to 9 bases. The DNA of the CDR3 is TGTGCCAGCAGTTACGGTGGGACTCAAGAGACCCAGTACTTC. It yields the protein CASSYGGTQETQYF.